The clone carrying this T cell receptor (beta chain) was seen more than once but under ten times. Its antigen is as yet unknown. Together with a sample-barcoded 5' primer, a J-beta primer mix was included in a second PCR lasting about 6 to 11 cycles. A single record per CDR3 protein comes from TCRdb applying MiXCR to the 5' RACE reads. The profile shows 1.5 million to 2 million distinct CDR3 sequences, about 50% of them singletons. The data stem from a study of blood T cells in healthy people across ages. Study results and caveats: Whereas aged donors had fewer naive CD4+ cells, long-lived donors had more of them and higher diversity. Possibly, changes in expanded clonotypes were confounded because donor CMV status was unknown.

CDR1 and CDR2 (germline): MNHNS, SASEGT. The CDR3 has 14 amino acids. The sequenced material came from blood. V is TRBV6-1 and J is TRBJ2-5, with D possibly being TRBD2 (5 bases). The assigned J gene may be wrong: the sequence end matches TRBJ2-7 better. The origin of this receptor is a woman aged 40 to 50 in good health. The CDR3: CATWRRTPPYEQYF. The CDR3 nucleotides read TGTGCCACCTGGCGACGGACTCCTCCCTACGAGCAGTACTTC.